A selection of T cell receptor beta chains follows, all from one sample in a study of blood T cell repertoires in COVID-19. Generated by immunoSEQ multiplex PCR, the TCRdb table keeps only in-frame clones and is missing some. Of under 200,000 clones listed, 88% are singletons. Sequencing input: PBMCs or T cells enriched from blood (not recorded which). The receptors here all came from a woman in her fifties or sixties who had recovered from COVID-19. Each CDR3 is given with its conserved first and last residue. Fields, in order: CDR3 length, D gene, V gene, J gene, CDR3 protein, CDR3 DNA. A D gene is named only where the DNA matches it firmly.

len: 14; d_gene: .; v_gene: TRBV3-1/TRBV3-2; j_gene: TRBJ2-1; CDR3aa: CASSQDPGNNEQFF; CDR3nt: TGTGCCAGCAGCCAAGATCCGGGAAACAATGAGCAGTTCTTC
len: 14; d_gene: .; v_gene: TRBV5-8; j_gene: TRBJ1-6; CDR3aa: CASSLQGLNSPLHF; CDR3nt: TGTGCCAGCAGCTTGCAGGGGTTAAATTCACCCCTCCACTTT
len: 15; d_gene: TRBD2; v_gene: TRBV28; j_gene: TRBJ2-3; CDR3aa: CASSHGGEGTDTQYF; CDR3nt: TGTGCCAGCAGCCACGGGGGGGAGGGCACAGATACGCAGTATTTT
len: 14; d_gene: TRBD2; v_gene: TRBV3-1/TRBV3-2; j_gene: TRBJ2-5; CDR3aa: CASSLGTRRETQYF; CDR3nt: TGTGCCAGCAGTCTCGGGACTAGGAGGGAGACCCAGTACTTC
len: 16; d_gene: TRBD2; v_gene: TRBV7-6; j_gene: TRBJ2-1; CDR3aa: CASSLVAGGLKNEQFF; CDR3nt: TGTGCCAGCAGCTTAGTAGCGGGGGGCCTCAAAAATGAGCAGTTCTTC
len: 14; d_gene: .; v_gene: TRBV3-1/TRBV3-2; j_gene: TRBJ1-4; CDR3aa: CASSQAGQNEKLFF; CDR3nt: TGTGCCAGCAGCCAAGCCGGACAGAACGAAAAACTGTTTTTT
len: 15; d_gene: .; v_gene: TRBV7-7; j_gene: TRBJ1-4; CDR3aa: CASSLGQGINEKLFF; CDR3nt: TGTGCTAGCAGCTTAGGTCAGGGTATTAATGAAAAACTGTTTTTT
len: 14; d_gene: .; v_gene: TRBV30; j_gene: TRBJ2-1; CDR3aa: CASDGTRDPNEQFF; CDR3nt: TGTGCCTCAGACGGGACAAGGGATCCCAATGAGCAGTTCTTC
len: 16; d_gene: .; v_gene: TRBV9; j_gene: TRBJ2-3; CDR3aa: CASSTPGLSGADTQYF; CDR3nt: TGTGCCAGCAGCACCCCGGGACTCTCGGGCGCAGATACGCAGTATTTT
len: 14; d_gene: TRBD2; v_gene: TRBV7-9; j_gene: TRBJ2-5; CDR3aa: CASTTTGGGETQYF; CDR3nt: TGTGCCAGCACCACCACGGGGGGGGGTGAGACCCAGTACTTC
len: 14; d_gene: TRBD1; v_gene: TRBV25-1; j_gene: TRBJ1-2; CDR3aa: CASSEFGTDYGYTF; CDR3nt: TGTGCCAGCAGTGAATTTGGGACAGATTATGGCTACACCTTC
len: 15; d_gene: .; v_gene: TRBV19; j_gene: TRBJ2-2; CDR3aa: CASSTQGSNTGELFF; CDR3nt: TGTGCCAGTAGTACACAGGGATCGAACACCGGGGAGCTGTTTTTT
len: 15; d_gene: .; v_gene: TRBV27; j_gene: TRBJ1-6; CDR3aa: CASSPVGGVGSPLHF; CDR3nt: TGTGCCAGCAGCCCAGTTGGGGGCGTAGGGTCACCCCTCCACTTT
len: 15; d_gene: .; v_gene: TRBV11-3; j_gene: TRBJ1-1; CDR3aa: CASSSRTTPHTEAFF; CDR3nt: TGTGCCAGCAGCTCACGTACTACTCCGCACACTGAAGCTTTCTTT
len: 16; d_gene: TRBD1; v_gene: TRBV4-1; j_gene: TRBJ2-2; CDR3aa: CASSQTGQPNTGELFF; CDR3nt: TGCGCCAGCAGCCAGACAGGGCAACCCAACACCGGGGAGCTGTTTTTT
len: 15; d_gene: .; v_gene: TRBV9; j_gene: TRBJ1-4; CDR3aa: CASSSTGATNEKLFF; CDR3nt: TGTGCCAGCAGCTCAACAGGTGCAACTAATGAAAAACTGTTTTTT
len: 14; d_gene: .; v_gene: TRBV7-9; j_gene: TRBJ2-7; CDR3aa: CASSPRQYSYEQYF; CDR3nt: TGTGCCAGCAGCCCCCGACAGTACTCCTACGAGCAGTACTTC